This TCR beta chain was captured in a study of cytomegalovirus exposure and HLA in healthy donors. Study-wide points: In the analysis, some V segments, TRBV6-2 and TRBV6-3 included, were excluded as indistinguishable.

The germline V gene has CDR1 SGHRS and CDR2 YFSETQ. CDR3 length: 15 residues. V was pared by 2 bases and J by 4 bases, with 3 bases of the junction left unmatched. This clone was counted once. The target antigen is unknown. Both 60 Vbeta primers and 13 Jbeta primers went into the PCR. As handled by the study authors: Later, 80 million or so unique TCR beta chains were counted in an analysis, and about 10 million of them were shared. Assay: immunoSEQ multiplex PCR; the TCRdb copy retains only in-frame clones and omits some. V and J calls and clone size are those listed in that table; D and trimming were worked out from the DNA. This table holds around 80,000 clones, over 65% found once. At sampling all donors were nominally healthy, likely with unrecorded immune exposures.

V is TRBV5-1 and J is TRBJ2-7; 13 bases match TRBD2. The sequenced sample was PBMCs. This clonotype was obtained from a man aged 40-50 years in good health and CMV-seronegative. The CDR3 reads CASSLATSGRYEQYF. In DNA form, the CDR3 reads TGCGCCAGCAGCTTAGCGACTAGCGGGAGGTACGAGCAGTACTTC.